A single sample gave rise to the 10 T cell receptor beta chains below, sequenced in a study of persistence of HIV-infected CD4 T cells. Antigens for these TCRs are unknown. The libraries were made with immunoSEQ version 4 in survey mode. Sequenced by immunoSEQ multiplex PCR; TCRdb stores in-frame clones only, minus some. The repertoire holds about 35,000 clones, 70% to 90% seen once, with 5% to 6.5% in the top ten. Overlapping HIV-1 Gag 15-mer peptides at approximately 1 ug per peptide per mL were used. Sorted nonresponding memory CD4+ T cells were CD40L-negative, CD69-negative, CD45RO-high. The specimen comprised cultured CD4+ T cells from PBMCs, sampled from a patient who received antiretroviral therapy. These receptors originate from an adult with HIV. The donor label of this sample is uncertain.

The chain uses TRBV7-2 and TRBJ1-2, with TRBD1 as a possible D gene (5 bases). With 5 bases removed from V and 4 bases from J, the gap between germline ends came to 17 bases. CDR1 is SGHTA and CDR2 is FQGNSA in the germline V gene. CDR3 length: 15 amino acids. In nucleotides, the CDR3 is TGTGCCAGCAGCGCAGCAGGGTATCCTTCCTATGGCTACACCTTC. Translation: CASSAAGYPSYGYTF.

The CDR3 protein is CASSLAPSGGQETQYF. For the CDR3, the DNA is TGCGCCAGCAGCTTGGCCCCTAGCGGGGGCCAAGAGACCCAGTACTTC. The chain joins TRBV5-1 to TRBJ2-5; 10 bases align to TRBD2. The CDR3 is made up of 16 amino acids. Germline values: CDR1 SGHRS, CDR2 YFSETQ. Trimming cost V 0 bases and J 1 base; bases outside gene matches: 3.

The rearrangement joins TRBV10-3 to TRBJ2-7; 7 bases fit TRBD2. Germline V lookup: CDR1 ENHRY, CDR2 SYGVKD. J gave up 7 bases and V 0 bases, and 9 bases lay outside the gene matches. This CDR3 is 15 amino acids long. The CDR3 here is CAISESSGPAVEQYF. CDR3 sequence (DNA): TGTGCCATCAGTGAGTCTAGCGGGCCTGCCGTAGAGCAGTACTTC.

This clone was found a few times. CDR3 region: CASSQGRVRSPIYF. The CDR3 DNA follows: TGTGCCAGCAGCCAAGGCAGGGTGCGATCCCCCATATATTTT. V is TRBV3-1 (or the pseudogene TRBV3-2) and J is TRBJ1-3; maybe TRBD1 (5 bases). This CDR3 has 14 amino acids. CDR1 is LGHDT, CDR2 YNNKEL, per germline (reference sequence). V lost 1 base, J lost 11 bases, and 15 bases lay in between.

The chain combines TRBV2 with TRBJ1-1; D unresolved. V dropped 5 bases and J dropped 0 bases, with 7 bases sitting between them. Per germline, CDR1 SNHLY and CDR2 FYNNEI. The CDR3 extends over 13 amino acids. CDR3 loop: CASSSEVNTEAFF. The CDR3 DNA sequence: TGTGCCAGCAGTTCAGAGGTGAACACTGAAGCTTTCTTT.

This clone has more than one count but fewer than ten. The chain links TRBV19 to TRBJ1-5; 7 bases align to TRBD1. J was trimmed by 2 bases and V by 7 bases; bases with no gene match: 2. The CDR3 length is 13 residues. Germline CDR1 LNHDA, CDR2 SQIVND (reference sequence). CDR3 amino acids: CASNQGGNQPQHF. As DNA, the CDR3 is TGTGCCAGTAATCAGGGGGGCAATCAGCCCCAGCATTTT.

The chain is built from TRBV14 and TRBJ2-2, with D tentatively TRBD2 (5 bases). The CDR3 loop spans 14 amino acids. Germline V lookup: CDR1 SGHDN, CDR2 FVKESK. Deletions cut 6 bases from V and 1 base from J, with 9 bases between. The CDR3 region has the DNA TGTGCCAGCAGTCGGAGGAGGAACACCGGGGAGCTGTTTTTT. Amino acid sequence: CASSRRRNTGELFF.

The chain carries TRBV23-1 and TRBJ2-3, with D uncertain. TRBV23-1 is marked as an open reading frame, function uncertain. The ends were cut back, 3 bases at V and 0 bases at J, with 13 bases in the middle. CDR3 size: 16 residues. In nucleotides, the CDR3 is TGCGCCAGCAGTCAGCCGACCAAGGGTAGCACAGATACGCAGTATTTT. This gives the protein CASSQPTKGSTDTQYF.

This rearrangement joins TRBV3-1 (or the pseudogene TRBV3-2) to TRBJ1-6; no clear D. The ends were cut back, 4 bases at V and 7 bases at J, with 8 bases in the middle. CDR3 length: 13 residues. Germline V CDR1 and CDR2: LGHDT, YNNKEL (reference sequence). CDR3 loop: CASSRAENSPLHF. The CDR3 bases are TGTGCCAGCAGCCGAGCGGAGAATTCACCCCTCCACTTT.

This rearrangement joins TRBV2 to TRBJ2-2; no clear D. The CDR3 extends over 17 amino acids. Germline CDR1 and CDR2: SNHLY and FYNNEI. V gave up 6 bases and J gave up 3 bases, with 20 bases separating them. The CDR3 spells CASRNSPLEQYTGELFF. The CDR3 DNA sequence: TGTGCCAGCAGGAATTCCCCGTTAGAGCAATACACCGGGGAGCTGTTTTTT.